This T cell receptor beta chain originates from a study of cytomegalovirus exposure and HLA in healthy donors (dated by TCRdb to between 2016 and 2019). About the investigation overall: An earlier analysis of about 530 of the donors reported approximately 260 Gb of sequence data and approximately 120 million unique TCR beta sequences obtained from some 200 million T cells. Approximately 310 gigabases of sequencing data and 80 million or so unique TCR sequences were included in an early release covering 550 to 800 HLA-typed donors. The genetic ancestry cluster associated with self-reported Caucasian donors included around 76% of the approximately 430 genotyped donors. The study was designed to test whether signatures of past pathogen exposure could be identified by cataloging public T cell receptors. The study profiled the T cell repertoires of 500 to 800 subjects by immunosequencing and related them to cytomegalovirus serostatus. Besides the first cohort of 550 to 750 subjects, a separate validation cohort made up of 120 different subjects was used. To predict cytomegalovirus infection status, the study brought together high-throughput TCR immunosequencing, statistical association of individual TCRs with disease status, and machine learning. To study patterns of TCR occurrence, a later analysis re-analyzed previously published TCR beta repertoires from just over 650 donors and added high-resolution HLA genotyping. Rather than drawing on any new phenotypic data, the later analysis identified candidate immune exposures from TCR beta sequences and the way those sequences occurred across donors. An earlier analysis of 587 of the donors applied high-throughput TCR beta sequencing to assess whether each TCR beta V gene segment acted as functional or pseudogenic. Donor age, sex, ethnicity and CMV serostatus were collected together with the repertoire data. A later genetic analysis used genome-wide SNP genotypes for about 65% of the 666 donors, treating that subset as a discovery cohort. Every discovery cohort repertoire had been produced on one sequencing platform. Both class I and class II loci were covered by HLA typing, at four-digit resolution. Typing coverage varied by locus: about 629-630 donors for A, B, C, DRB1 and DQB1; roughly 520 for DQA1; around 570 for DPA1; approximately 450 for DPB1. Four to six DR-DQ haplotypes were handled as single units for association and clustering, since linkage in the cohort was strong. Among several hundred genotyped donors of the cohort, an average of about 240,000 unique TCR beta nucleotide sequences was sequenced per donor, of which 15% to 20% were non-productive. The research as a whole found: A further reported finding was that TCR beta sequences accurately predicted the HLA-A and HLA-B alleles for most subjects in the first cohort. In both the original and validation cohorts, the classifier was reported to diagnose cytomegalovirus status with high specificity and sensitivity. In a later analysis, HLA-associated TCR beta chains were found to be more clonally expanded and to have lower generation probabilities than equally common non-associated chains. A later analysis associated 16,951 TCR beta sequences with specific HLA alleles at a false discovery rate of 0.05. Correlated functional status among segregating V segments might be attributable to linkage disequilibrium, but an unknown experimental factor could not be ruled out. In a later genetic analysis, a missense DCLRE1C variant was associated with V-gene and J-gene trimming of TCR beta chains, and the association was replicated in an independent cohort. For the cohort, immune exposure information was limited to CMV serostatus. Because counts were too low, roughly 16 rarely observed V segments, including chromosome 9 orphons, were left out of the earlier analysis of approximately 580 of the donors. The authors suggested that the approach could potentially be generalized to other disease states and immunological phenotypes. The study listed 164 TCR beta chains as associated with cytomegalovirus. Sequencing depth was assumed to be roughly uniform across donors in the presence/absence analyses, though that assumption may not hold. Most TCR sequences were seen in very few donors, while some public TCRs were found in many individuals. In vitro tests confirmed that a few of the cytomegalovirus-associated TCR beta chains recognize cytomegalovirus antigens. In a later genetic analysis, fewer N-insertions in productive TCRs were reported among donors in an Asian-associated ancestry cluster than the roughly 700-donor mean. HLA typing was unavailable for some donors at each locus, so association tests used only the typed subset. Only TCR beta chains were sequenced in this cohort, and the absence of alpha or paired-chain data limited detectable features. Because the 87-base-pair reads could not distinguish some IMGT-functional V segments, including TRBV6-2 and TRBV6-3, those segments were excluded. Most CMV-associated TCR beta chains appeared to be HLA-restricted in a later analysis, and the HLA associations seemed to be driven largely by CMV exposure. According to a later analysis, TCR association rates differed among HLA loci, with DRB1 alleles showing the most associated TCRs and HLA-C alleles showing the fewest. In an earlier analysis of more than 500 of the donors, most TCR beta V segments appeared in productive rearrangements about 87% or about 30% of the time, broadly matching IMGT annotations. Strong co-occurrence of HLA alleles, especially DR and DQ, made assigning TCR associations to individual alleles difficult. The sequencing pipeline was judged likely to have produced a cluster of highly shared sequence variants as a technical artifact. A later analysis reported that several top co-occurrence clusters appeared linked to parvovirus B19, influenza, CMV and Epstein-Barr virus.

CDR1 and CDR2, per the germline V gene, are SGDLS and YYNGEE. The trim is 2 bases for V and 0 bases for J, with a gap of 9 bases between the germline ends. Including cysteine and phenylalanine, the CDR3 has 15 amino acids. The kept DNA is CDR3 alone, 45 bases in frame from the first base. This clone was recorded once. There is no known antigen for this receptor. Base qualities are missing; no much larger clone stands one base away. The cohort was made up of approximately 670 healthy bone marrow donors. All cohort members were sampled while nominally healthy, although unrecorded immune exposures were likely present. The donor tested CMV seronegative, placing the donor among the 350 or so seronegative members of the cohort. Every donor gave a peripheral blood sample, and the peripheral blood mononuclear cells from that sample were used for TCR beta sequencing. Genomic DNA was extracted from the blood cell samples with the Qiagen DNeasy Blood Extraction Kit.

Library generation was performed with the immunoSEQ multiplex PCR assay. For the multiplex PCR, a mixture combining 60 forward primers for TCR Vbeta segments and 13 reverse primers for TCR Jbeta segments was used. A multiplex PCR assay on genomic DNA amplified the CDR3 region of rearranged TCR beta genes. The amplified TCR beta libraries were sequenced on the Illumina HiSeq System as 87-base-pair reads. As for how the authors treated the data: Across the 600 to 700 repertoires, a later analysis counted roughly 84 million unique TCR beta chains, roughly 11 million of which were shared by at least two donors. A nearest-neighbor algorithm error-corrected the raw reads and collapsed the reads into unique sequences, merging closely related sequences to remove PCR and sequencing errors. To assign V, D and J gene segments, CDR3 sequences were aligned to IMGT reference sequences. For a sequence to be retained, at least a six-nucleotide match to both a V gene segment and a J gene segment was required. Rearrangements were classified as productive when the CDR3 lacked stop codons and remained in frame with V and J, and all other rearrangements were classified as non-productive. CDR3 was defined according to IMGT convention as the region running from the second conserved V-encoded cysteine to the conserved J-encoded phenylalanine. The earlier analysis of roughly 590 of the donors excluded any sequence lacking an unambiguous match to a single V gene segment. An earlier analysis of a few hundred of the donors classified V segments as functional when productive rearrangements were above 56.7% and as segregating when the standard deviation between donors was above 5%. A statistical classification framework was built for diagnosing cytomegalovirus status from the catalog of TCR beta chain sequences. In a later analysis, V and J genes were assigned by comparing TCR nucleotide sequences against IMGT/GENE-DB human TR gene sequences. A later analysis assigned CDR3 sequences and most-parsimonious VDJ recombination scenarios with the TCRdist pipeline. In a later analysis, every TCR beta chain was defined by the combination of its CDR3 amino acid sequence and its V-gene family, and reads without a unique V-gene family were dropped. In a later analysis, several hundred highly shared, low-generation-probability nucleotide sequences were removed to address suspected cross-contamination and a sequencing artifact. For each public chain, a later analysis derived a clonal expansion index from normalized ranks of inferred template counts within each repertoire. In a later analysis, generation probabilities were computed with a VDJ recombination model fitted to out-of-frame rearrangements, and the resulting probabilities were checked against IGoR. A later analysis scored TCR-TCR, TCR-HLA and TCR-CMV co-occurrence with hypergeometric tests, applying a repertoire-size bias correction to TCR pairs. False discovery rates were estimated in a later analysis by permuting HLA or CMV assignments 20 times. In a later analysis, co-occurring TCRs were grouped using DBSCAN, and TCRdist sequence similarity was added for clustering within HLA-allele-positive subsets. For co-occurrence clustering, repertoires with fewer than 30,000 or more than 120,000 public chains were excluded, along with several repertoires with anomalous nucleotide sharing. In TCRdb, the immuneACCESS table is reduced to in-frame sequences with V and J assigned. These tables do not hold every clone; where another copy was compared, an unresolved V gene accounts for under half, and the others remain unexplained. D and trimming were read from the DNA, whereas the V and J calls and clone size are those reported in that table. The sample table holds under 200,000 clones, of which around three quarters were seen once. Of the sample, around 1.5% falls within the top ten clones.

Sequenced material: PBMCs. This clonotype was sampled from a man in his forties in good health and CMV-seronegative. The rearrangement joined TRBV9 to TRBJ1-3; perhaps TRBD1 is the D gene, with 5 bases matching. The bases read TGTGCCAGCAGCGTCGGCAGGGTCTCTGGAAACACCATATATTTT. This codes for CASSVGRVSGNTIYF.